The TCR beta chain described here comes from a study of vaccination effects on CD4 cells after COVID-19. About this clone itself: Its target is unknown.

Trimming at V came to 1 base and at J to 9 bases, leaving 12 bases not matched to a gene. Germline values: CDR1 SGHTA, CDR2 FQGNSA. The CDR3 is made up of 16 amino acids. Assay used: immunoSEQ multiplex PCR; TCRdb lists only in-frame clones, some missing. This repertoire shows some 70,000 clones, less than 85% found once; its top ten account for 2.4%. Upon completion of roughly ten days in culture, CD4+ T cells were isolated. Each participant was administered two doses of either the BNT162b2 or the mRNA-1273 vaccine. The specimen comprised CD4+ T cells from PBMCs cultured without peptide, sampled after COVID-19 vaccination. The rearrangement uses TRBV7-2 and TRBJ2-5, with TRBD2 matching over 9 bases. The receptor was isolated from a human donor who received a COVID-19 vaccine. The CDR3 bases are TGTGCCAGCAGCTTAGTGTCTAGCGGGGCCAAGACGGCCCAGTACTTC. It encodes CASSLVSSGAKTAQYF.